This T cell receptor (beta chain) was captured by sequencing in a study of tumor-infiltrating lymphocytes in primary liver carcinoma. A primer matching the constant region was used to make TCR beta cDNA from around 460 ng of total RNA. Slightly modified ARM-PCR served as the procedure for the TCR beta libraries. These libraries came from three rounds of nested multiplex PCR. Two initial PCR rounds of about 9 cycles each paired TRBV1-TRBV30 forward primers with a C-beta reverse primer. From the multiplex PCR reads, TCRdb called clonotypes with MiXCR, one entry per CDR3 protein. In the table there are about 30,000 distinct CDR3 sequences, around 70% of which are singletons. Investigators took RNA and DNA out together from 20-30 mg of unsorted bulk tissue. Every one of the tumor samples had a viable tumor cell content above 80%. CDR3 length equals 12 residues. Germline V gene data show CDR1 as MDHEN and CDR2 as SYDVKM. Deletions cut 2 bases from V and 5 bases from J, with 4 bases between.

Specimen: liver tumor tissue from sampling region 3. Subset in this sample: tumor region T3, left-lateral pole. The chain joins TRBV28 to TRBJ1-5, with D unresolved. This clonotype was obtained from a woman aged 25-40 years with primary liver carcinoma and hepatitis B virus infection. The DNA for the CDR3 is TGTGCCAGCAGTTTAGAGGATCAGCCCCAGCATTTT. Amino acid sequence: CASSLEDQPQHF.